This TCR beta chain was identified during a study of blood T cell repertoires in COVID-19. This CDR3 region has 15 residues. V shed 3 bases and J 2 bases; nucleotides not matched to a gene: 4. Germline-derived CDR1 and CDR2 are LGHDT and YNNKEL (reference sequence). TCRdb keeps only in-frame clones here, not all; method: immunoSEQ multiplex PCR. This sample carries some 97,000 clones, just over 90% of them seen once, and the ten largest clones take around 2.1%. The sample consisted of peripheral blood. The receptor's source is a man aged 45-65 years with active COVID-19. The chain links TRBV3-1 (or the pseudogene TRBV3-2) to TRBJ2-1, with TRBD1 identical over 7 bases. CDR3: CASSHTGVAYNEQFF. In DNA form, the CDR3 reads TGTGCCAGCAGCCATACAGGGGTCGCCTACAATGAGCAGTTCTTC.